The clone carrying this T cell receptor (beta chain) is a singleton in its sample. TCRdb keeps only in-frame clones here, not all; method: immunoSEQ multiplex PCR. The data contain some 140,000 clones, roughly nine tenths of them singletons. This sample was taken from a study of T cell responses to AZD1222 COVID-19 vaccine. Sequenced here: peripheral blood, sampled on day 0 of MenACWY control vaccination. This TCR was sampled from an adult in good health.

The CDR3 is CASSLKSRFENTQYF. DNA of the CDR3: TGTGCCAGCAGTCTAAAGTCCCGGTTCGAGAATACGCAGTATTTT. This chain uses TRBV27 with TRBJ2-3; D not certain. Trimming stripped 5 bases from V and 7 bases from J, with 19 bases between. The CDR3 spans 15 residues. CDR1 MNHEY and CDR2 SMNVEV come from the germline V gene (reference sequence).